The T cell receptor beta chain described here comes from a study of CD8 T cells in ankylosing spondylitis. Study-wide findings and caveats: Eight highly homologous variants made up a TCR beta motif, and this motif appeared characteristic of ankylosing spondylitis blood.

TCRdb passed the 5' RACE reads through MiXCR, listing each CDR3 protein once. The table records hundreds of thousands of distinct CDR3 sequences, 10% to 15% of them present only once. This clonotype was seen a few times. Its antigen remains unknown. CDR3 size: 17 residues. Losses at the gene ends were 2 bases for V and 3 bases for J; bases not matched to a gene: 8. Germline lookup yields CDR1 MNHEY and CDR2 SVGEGT. Material: blood, either unsorted or a sorted T cell fraction (not recorded which). The source is a male donor with ankylosing spondylitis. The V call is TRBV6-2 or TRBV6-3, the J call TRBJ2-3, with 10 bases matching TRBD2. The CDR3 DNA sequence: TGTGCCAGCAGTTACGGCGTAGCGGGAGGAGGGACAGATACGCAGTATTTT. This gives the protein CASSYGVAGGGTDTQYF.